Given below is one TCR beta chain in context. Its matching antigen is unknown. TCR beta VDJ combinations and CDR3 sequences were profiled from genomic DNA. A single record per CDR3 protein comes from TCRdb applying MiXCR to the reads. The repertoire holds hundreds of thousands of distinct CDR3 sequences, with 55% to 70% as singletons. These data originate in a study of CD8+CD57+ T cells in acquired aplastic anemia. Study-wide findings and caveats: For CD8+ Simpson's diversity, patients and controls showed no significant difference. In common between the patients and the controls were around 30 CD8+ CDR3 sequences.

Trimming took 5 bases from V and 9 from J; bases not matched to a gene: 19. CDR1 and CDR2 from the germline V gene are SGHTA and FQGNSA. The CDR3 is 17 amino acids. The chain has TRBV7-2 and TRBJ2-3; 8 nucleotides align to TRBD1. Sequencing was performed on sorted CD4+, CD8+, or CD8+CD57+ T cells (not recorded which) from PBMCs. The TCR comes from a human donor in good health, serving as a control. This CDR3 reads CASSPTGARPFGPTQYF. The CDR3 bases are TGTGCCAGCAGCCCGACAGGGGCTAGGCCCTTCGGGCCAACGCAGTATTTT.